Below are 30 T cell receptor beta chains sequenced from a single sample in a study of regulatory T cells in long-lasting Graves disease. The authors built TCR beta libraries using iRepertoire HTBI primers and Arm-PCR of CDR3 regions. In TCRdb, the multiplex PCR reads were re-called with MiXCR into one record per CDR3 protein. This repertoire shows more than 300,000 distinct CDR3 sequences, approximately 10% found once; its top ten account for approximately 19%. This sample's time point: newly diagnosed GD, antithyroid drugs for less than 3 months. The TCR library was made from RNA that had been extracted from PBMCs in TRIzol. These data also featured in a second study, about T cells in Graves' hyperthyroidism and ophthalmopathy.

Source: peripheral blood mononuclear cells (PBMCs), taken at new diagnosis, from a patient treated with antithyroid drugs. The receptors come from a woman aged 18 to 35 with Graves disease.

The genes are TRBV25-1 and TRBJ1-4; D remains ambiguous. The germline CDR1 and CDR2 sequences are MGHDK and SYGVNS. V was clipped by 1 base and J by 7 bases, with 19 bases between them. The CDR3 extends over 17 amino acids. The CDR3 reads CASSESSRSSTGEKLFF. The CDR3 bases are TGTGCCAGCAGTGAATCTTCCAGGAGTTCGACCGGTGAAAAACTGTTTTTT.

This clonotype was observed a handful of times. This sequence joins TRBV18 and TRBJ2-5; unclear D gene. The germline V and J ends were trimmed by 2 bases and 0 bases, with 13 bases remaining between them. The germline CDR1 and CDR2 sequences are KGHSH and LQKENI. This CDR3 comprises 16 residues. The CDR3 DNA follows: TGTGCCAGCTCACCATTACTTAGATACAACCAAGAGACCCAGTACTTC. Translation gives CASSPLLRYNQETQYF.

This clonotype was counted ten times or more. The chain recombines TRBV7-2 with TRBJ2-1; TRBD2 matches 13 bases. The CDR3 sequence is 17 residues long. Germline CDR1 reads SGHTA; CDR2 reads FQGNSA. V lost 5 bases and J lost 5; bases outside the gene matches: 9. The CDR3 loop is CASSPIQGLAGDNEQFF. The DNA of the CDR3 is TGTGCCAGCAGCCCCATCCAAGGACTAGCGGGAGACAATGAGCAGTTCTTC. The full variable domain, rest sourced from reference TRBV7-2 and TRBJ2-1, is GAGVSQSPSNKVTEKGKDVELRCDPISGHTALYWYRQSLGQGLEFLIYFQGNSAPDKSGLPSDRFSAERTGGSVSTLTIQRTQQEDSAVYLCASSPIQGLAGDNEQFFGPGTRLTVL.

This clonotype was counted many times. The chain combines TRBV3-1 with TRBJ2-1; 10 bases match TRBD2. Losses at the gene ends were 1 base for V and 0 bases for J; bases not matched to a gene: 18. Germline V gene sequence: CDR1 LGHDT, CDR2 YNNKEL (reference sequence). The CDR3 contains 22 residues. CDR3 coding DNA: TGTGCCAGCAGCCAAGCCCGGGTGAGGACTAGCGGCAAAAAGAGCTCCTACAATGAGCAGTTCTTC. Translated, it gives CASSQARVRTSGKKSSYNEQFF.

This clonotype was detected only a few times. The chain uses TRBV29-1 and TRBJ1-1; D unclear. Trimming stripped 4 bases from V and 0 bases from J, with 6 bases between. Germline CDR1 reads SQVTM; CDR2 reads ANQGSEA. This CDR3 has 12 amino acids. The CDR3 spells CSVVLVNTEAFF. In DNA form, the CDR3 reads TGCAGCGTTGTTCTGGTGAACACTGAAGCTTTCTTT.

The chain has TRBV10-3 and TRBJ2-7, with D uncertain. CDR1 and CDR2 from the germline V gene are ENHRY and SYGVKD. This CDR3 comprises 13 residues. Trimming cost V 3 bases and J 3 bases, with 9 bases left between them. CDR3 coding DNA: TGTGCCATCAGTGAAAACAGTTACTACGAGCAGTACTTC. Amino acids: CAISENSYYEQYF.

This clonotype was observed at least ten times. V usage is TRBV20-1 and J usage is TRBJ1-5, with D tentatively TRBD1 (5 bases). Germline CDR1 reads DFQATT; CDR2 reads SNEGSKA (reference sequence). V was cut by 5 bases and J by 12 bases, with 23 bases left in between. The CDR3 has 14 amino acids. CDR3 residues: CSAPPPGDQSRQHF. The CDR3 nucleotides are TGCAGTGCTCCGCCTCCGGGGGACCAAAGCCGCCAGCATTTT.

The sample holds many counts of this clonotype. The chain has TRBV11-1 and TRBJ1-1; 7 bases are a match to TRBD1. CDR3 length equals 12 residues. Germline CDR1 is SGHAT and CDR2 is FQDESV (reference sequence). V dropped 5 bases and J dropped 8; count of bases not matched to a gene: 5. The CDR3 DNA reads TGTGCCAGCAGCGAAGACAGGGTGGAAGCTTTCTTT. Its protein is CASSEDRVEAFF.

This clonotype was observed at least ten times. The chain joins TRBV9 to TRBJ1-2; weak D call: TRBD1 (5 bases). With 0 bases removed from V and 2 bases from J, the gap between germline ends came to 11 bases. Germline V gives CDR1 SGDLS, CDR2 YYNGEE. The CDR3 loop spans 15 amino acids. For the CDR3, the DNA is TGTGCCAGCAGCGTAGATCCGGGACGGAACTATGGCTACACCTTC. Translation gives CASSVDPGRNYGYTF.

This clonotype was seen many times. The chain employs TRBV7-8 and TRBJ2-1; D perhaps matches TRBD2 (6 bases). Germline V gene sequence: CDR1 SGHVS, CDR2 FQNEAQ. The V and J ends lost 6 bases and 4 bases respectively, with 28 bases between them. This CDR3 has 19 amino acids. The CDR3 is CASRTALFSSGLHYNEQFF. CDR3 bases: TGTGCCAGCAGAACCGCCCTTTTCTCGTCGGGACTCCATTACAATGAGCAGTTCTTC. The variable domain in full, with the rest retrieved from reference TRBV7-8 and TRBJ2-1, is GAGVSQSPRYKVAKRGQDVALRCDPISGHVSLFWYQQALGQGPEFLTYFQNEAQLDKSGLPSDRFFAERPEGSVSTLKIQRTQQEDSAVYLCASRTALFSSGLHYNEQFFGPGTRLTVL.

Only a few counts were recorded for this clonotype. The chain recombines TRBV5-1 with TRBJ2-3, with D possibly called TRBD1 or TRBD2 (5 bases each). Germline values: CDR1 SGHRS, CDR2 YFSETQ. The CDR3 runs to 16 residues. Trimming shortened V by 3 bases and J by 0 bases, and 14 bases separated the two germline ends. The CDR3 DNA reads as TGCGCCAGCAGCTGGGACCTAGGCGGTAGCACAGATACGCAGTATTTT. Translating it yields CASSWDLGGSTDTQYF.

This clonotype was detected ten times or more. This rearrangement joins TRBV30 to TRBJ2-3; 8 bases are shared with TRBD1. The CDR3 covers 19 residues. Per the germline V gene, CDR1 is GTSNPN and CDR2 is SVGIG (reference sequence). V lost 2 bases and J lost 5; bases outside the gene matches: 21. CDR3 in DNA: TGTGCCTGGAGTACGGATACATCGGGACAGGTCTTTCTCCGAGATACGCAGTATTTT. Translated, it gives CAWSTDTSGQVFLRDTQYF.

This clonotype was recorded at least ten times. The CDR3 region is CASSQGTGLNQPQHF. The CDR3 nucleotides read TGTGCCAGCAGCCAAGGGACAGGGCTCAATCAGCCCCAGCATTTT. The chain links TRBV5-6 to TRBJ1-5; 9 bases agree with TRBD1. This CDR3 is 15 amino acids long. J was trimmed by 3 bases and V by 4 bases; bases with no gene match: 5. Germline-derived CDR1 and CDR2 are SGHDT and YYEEEE.

For this clonotype: This may stem from a read error, because a much larger clone lies one nucleotide away. The chain links TRBV4-3 to TRBJ2-7; D might be TRBD2 (5 bases). The V gene's germline CDR1 is LGHNA and CDR2 YSLEER. The V and J ends lost 4 bases and 6 bases respectively, with 19 bases between them. The CDR3 is 15 amino acids. CDR3 sequence (DNA): TGCGCCAGCAGCCGAGGTCACGGGGTGGTTCGCGAGCAGTACTTC. This translates into CASSRGHGVVREQYF.

Details on this clonotype: Being one base from a much bigger clone, this may be a read error. The V gene is TRBV7-9, the J gene TRBJ2-2, with 7 positions matching TRBD1. This CDR3 spans 16 amino acids. Germline V gene data show CDR1 as SEHNR and CDR2 as FQNEAQ (reference sequence). The CDR3 region has the DNA TGTGCCAGCATCCAATTCGGGGACAGCCCCACCGGGGAGCCGTTTTTT. Translation gives CASIQFGDSPTGEPFF.

In this sample, this clonotype turned up a few times. This chain uses TRBV7-6 with TRBJ2-3, with TRBD2 matching over 9 bases. Germline V gene lookup returns CDR1 SGHVS and CDR2 FNYEAQ. This CDR3 region has 17 residues. J lost 1 base, V lost 6 bases, and 11 bases had no gene match. CDR3 sequence: CASSSSGALYGTDTQYF. The CDR3 DNA reads TGTGCCAGCAGTTCTAGCGGGGCCCTTTACGGCACAGATACGCAGTATTTT.

This clonotype was seen ten or more times. This chain joins TRBV5-6 and TRBJ1-5, with D unclear. V was clipped by 2 bases and J by 6 bases, with 12 bases between them. This CDR3 region has 14 residues. The germline CDR1 and CDR2 sequences are SGHDT and YYEEEE. CDR3 residues: CASSLTGVAQPQHF. As DNA, the CDR3 is TGTGCCAGCAGCTTAACGGGTGTGGCTCAGCCCCAGCATTTT.

This clonotype was seen repeatedly, ten times or more. The CDR3 coding sequence is TGCAGTGCTAGAGATTTGACAGGGGGAGCAGATACGCAGTATTTT. It is translated as CSARDLTGGADTQYF. This chain connects TRBV20-1 to TRBJ2-3; 9 positions match TRBD1. V dropped 0 bases and J dropped 4; count of bases not matched to a gene: 5. The germline CDR1 and CDR2 sequences are DFQATT and SNEGSKA (reference sequence). This CDR3 has 15 amino acids.

This clonotype was counted ten times or more. This sequence joins TRBV25-1 and TRBJ1-4; no reliable D call. Germline CDR1 and CDR2: MGHDK and SYGVNS. V lost 4 bases, J lost 5 bases, and 5 bases lay in between. The CDR3 has 12 amino acids. The CDR3 nucleotides are TGTGCCAGCAGTGGAGGAAATGAAAAACTGTTTTTT. Its protein is CASSGGNEKLFF.

This chain connects TRBV7-9 to TRBJ2-7; D is perhaps TRBD1 (6 bases). V shed 4 bases and J shed 0 bases, with 16 bases lying between them. The CDR3 totals 16 residues. Germline V CDR1 and CDR2: SEHNR, FQNEAQ (reference sequence). For the CDR3, the DNA is TGTGCCAGCAGCTCCGAGGGCACAGGGAGCTCCTACGAGCAGTACTTC. Translating gives CASSSEGTGSSYEQYF.

This clonotype was counted at least ten times. The CDR3 protein is CASSSGADTQYF. In DNA form, the CDR3 reads TGTGCCAGCAGCTCGGGAGCAGATACGCAGTATTTT. The genes are TRBV7-2 and TRBJ2-3; maybe TRBD2 (6 bases). The CDR3 runs 12 residues. Germline loops: CDR1 SGHTA, CDR2 FQGNSA. V lost 4 bases and J lost 4, with 6 bases in between.

This clonotype was counted ten times or more. The chain joins TRBV7-9 to TRBJ2-3, with D perhaps TRBD2 (6 bases). Trimming took 2 bases from V and 1 from J, leaving 13 bases between them. The CDR3 runs to 16 residues. Germline CDR1 reads SEHNR; CDR2 reads FQNEAQ (reference sequence). For the CDR3, the DNA is TGTGCCAGCAGCTTAACGGTCCAGCGGGGCACAGATACGCAGTATTTT. Translating gives CASSLTVQRGTDTQYF.

This clonotype was detected many times. This sequence joins TRBV19 and TRBJ1-1, with D possibly TRBD1 on 5 matching bases. The V gene's germline CDR1 is LNHDA and CDR2 SQIVND (reference sequence). CDR3 length equals 14 residues. V lost 5 bases to trimming and J lost 4 bases, with 14 bases between them. The DNA for the CDR3 is TGTGCCAGTAGTTTAGGGGATCTGGGCACTGAAGCTTTCTTT. The encoded protein is CASSLGDLGTEAFF.

This clonotype was counted at least ten times. The rearrangement joins TRBV12-3 or TRBV12-4 to TRBJ2-5; 14 bases map to TRBD2. The CDR3 has 15 residues. V trimming: 6 bases; J trimming: 5 bases; junction bases outside the gene matches: 5. This CDR3 is CASRRLAGGGETQYF. The CDR3 nucleotides read TGTGCCAGCAGAAGACTAGCGGGGGGGGGGGAGACCCAGTACTTC.

There are many counts of this clonotype. The CDR3 DNA sequence: TGTGCCAGCAGGGTGACGGCCGGTCAGCCCCAGCATTTT. This gives the protein CASRVTAGQPQHF. The gene calls are TRBV12-3 or TRBV12-4 and TRBJ1-5; no reliable D call. The length of the CDR3 is 13 residues. V was shortened by 6 bases and J by 6 bases, with 12 bases between the two germline ends.

This clonotype was found many times. The rearrangement links TRBV19 to TRBJ1-5; D not certain. Germline CDR1 reads LNHDA; CDR2 reads SQIVND (reference sequence). The CDR3 sequence is 16 residues long. V lost 5 bases to trimming and J lost 4 bases, with 18 bases between them. The CDR3 protein is CASSLAVVTSNQPQHF. CDR3 nucleotides: TGTGCCAGTAGTCTTGCCGTGGTCACCTCAAATCAGCCCCAGCATTTT.

This clonotype was counted a few times. The gene calls are TRBV4-1 and TRBJ2-5; D ambiguous. V was cut by 1 base and J by 4 bases, with 7 bases left in between. The CDR3 totals 13 residues. Germline CDR1 and CDR2: MGHRA and YSYEKL. As DNA, the CDR3 is TGCGCCAGCAGCCAAGCCCTACGAGAGACCCAGTACTTC. Translation: CASSQALRETQYF.

With regard to this clonotype: One base away lies a much larger clone, so this may be a sequencing read error. V is TRBV27 and J is TRBJ1-5; D is uncertain. CDR3 length equals 14 residues. CDR1 and CDR2 (germline): MNHEY, SMNVEV (reference sequence). V shed 3 bases and J shed 0 bases, with 6 bases lying between them. The CDR3 loop is CASSLAISNQPQHF. DNA for the CDR3: TGTGCCAGCAGTTTGGCAATTAGCAATCAGCCCCAGCATTTT.

A word on this clonotype: A read error is possible here, since a much larger clone lies one base away. This rearrangement joins TRBV6-8 to TRBJ2-3, with D possibly matching TRBD2 (5 bases). This CDR3 has 14 residues. The germline V gene encodes CDR1 MNHGY and CDR2 SAAAGT. V dropped 11 bases and J dropped 2 bases, with 17 bases sitting between them. The CDR3 sequence is CAGSRRVDTDTQYF. The CDR3 DNA reads as TGTGCCGGCTCTCGGCGGGTTGACACAGATACGCAGTATTTT.

With regard to this clonotype: Germline and junction disagree at one end, which may indicate a read error. The rearrangement joins TRBV7-2 to TRBJ2-7, with D possibly being TRBD2 (6 bases). The CDR3 runs 14 residues. The germline V gene encodes CDR1 SGHTA and CDR2 FQGNSA. For the CDR3, the DNA is TGTGCCAGCAGCGCGGGGTGGAGCTCCTACGAGCAGTGCTTC. Its protein product is CASSAGWSSYEQCF.